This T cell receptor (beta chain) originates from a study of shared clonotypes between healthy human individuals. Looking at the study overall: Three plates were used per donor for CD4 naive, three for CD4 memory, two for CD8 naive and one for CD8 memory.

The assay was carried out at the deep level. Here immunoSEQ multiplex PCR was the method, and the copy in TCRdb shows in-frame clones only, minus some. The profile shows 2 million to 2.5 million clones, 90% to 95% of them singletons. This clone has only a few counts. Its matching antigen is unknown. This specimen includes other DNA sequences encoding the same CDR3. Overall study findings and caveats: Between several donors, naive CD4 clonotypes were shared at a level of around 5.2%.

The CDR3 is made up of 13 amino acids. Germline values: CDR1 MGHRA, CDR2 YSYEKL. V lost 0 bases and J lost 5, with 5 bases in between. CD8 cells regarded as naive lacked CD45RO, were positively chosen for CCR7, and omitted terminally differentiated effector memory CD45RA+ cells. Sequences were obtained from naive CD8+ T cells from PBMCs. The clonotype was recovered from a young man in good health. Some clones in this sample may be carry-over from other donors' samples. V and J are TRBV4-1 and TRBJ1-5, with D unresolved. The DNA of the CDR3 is TGCGCCAGCAGCCAAGACAGCTATCAGCCCCAGCATTTT. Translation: CASSQDSYQPQHF.